This TCR beta chain is from a study of shared clonotypes between healthy human individuals. Study-level results: Clonotypes shared by all four donors outscored non-shared clonotypes in generation probability.

Here immunoSEQ multiplex PCR was the method, and the copy in TCRdb shows in-frame clones only, minus some. The sample consists of roughly 2 million clones, roughly 95% of them appearing once. About this clone itself: No antigen is known for it.

The CDR3 has 13 amino acids. V lost 2 bases to trimming and J lost 6 bases, with 10 bases between them. Germline V gives CDR1 SEHNR, CDR2 FQNEAQ (reference sequence). Naive CD8 populations comprised CD45RO-negative cells positively selected for CCR7, excluding terminally differentiated effector memory CD45RA+ cells. This clonotype was obtained from a man between 18 and 35 years old in good health. This chain uses TRBV7-9 with TRBJ1-2; D remains unclear. The source material was naive CD8+ T cells sorted from blood. The CDR3 loop reads CASSLQEGHGYTF. CDR3 coding DNA: TGTGCCAGCAGCTTACAGGAAGGCCATGGCTACACCTTC.